This TCR beta chain was recorded in a study of control samples from healthy donors and cancer patients. Repertoires were generated with immunoSEQ multiplex PCR, while TCRdb's copy carries only in-frame clones and drops some. The table records about 120,000 clones, less than 90% of them present only once. The CDR3 sequence is 10 residues long. Germline loops: CDR1 MNHEY, CDR2 SVGAGI. V shed 6 bases and J shed 5 bases, with 4 bases lying between them. The sample comprised blood. This sequence joins TRBV6-5 and TRBJ1-2; D unclear. The source of this sequence is a man between 18 and 35 years old in good health. The CDR3 DNA is TGTGCCAGCAGGGGTTATGGCTACACCTTC. Translation: CASRGYGYTF.